Below, 22 T cell receptor beta chains from the same sample are listed, as sequenced in a study of cytomegalovirus exposure and HLA in healthy donors. Primers: 60 Vbeta forward and 13 Jbeta reverse. This table comes from immunoSEQ multiplex PCR, and its TCRdb copy is limited to in-frame clones, with some not included. The top ten clones hold approximately 0.97% of a sample with under 150,000 clones, 65% to 85% of them seen once. Sequencing input: PBMCs. The receptors here all came from a man aged 18-30 years in good health and CMV-seronegative.

V usage is TRBV5-4 and J usage is TRBJ1-1, with D possibly matching TRBD1 (6 bases). With 0 bases removed from V and 3 bases from J, the gap between germline ends came to 15 bases. From germline, CDR1 is SGHNT and CDR2 YYREEE (reference sequence). The length of the CDR3 is 16 residues. Here the CDR3 DNA reads TGTGCCAGCAGCTTGGCCGGGGGGGGGCGCGACACTGAAGCTTTCTTT. It yields the protein CASSLAGGGRDTEAFF.

Only one count was recorded for this clone. The chain has TRBV19 and TRBJ1-1; D is undetermined. The V and J ends lost 3 bases and 4 bases respectively, with 9 bases between them. This CDR3 region has 13 residues. Germline CDR1 reads LNHDA; CDR2 reads SQIVND (reference sequence). CDR3 amino acids: CASSIGEGTEAFF. CDR3 in DNA: TGTGCCAGTAGTATCGGGGAGGGCACTGAAGCTTTCTTT.

The V call is TRBV14, the J call TRBJ2-3, with a possible D match to TRBD1 (6 bases). Trimming stripped 4 bases from V and 3 bases from J, with 20 bases between. CDR1 SGHDN and CDR2 FVKESK come from the germline V gene. There are 17 residues in the CDR3. CDR3 protein: CASSPRVGASGTDTQYF. CDR3 DNA: TGTGCCAGCAGCCCGCGGGTGGGGGCATCAGGAACAGATACGCAGTATTTT. Full variable domain (outside the CDR3, taken from reference TRBV14 and TRBJ2-3): EAGVTQFPSHSVIEKGQTVTLRCDPISGHDNLYWYRRVMGKEIKFLLHFVKESKQDESGMPNNRFLAERTGGTYSTLKVQPAELEDSGVYFCASSPRVGASGTDTQYFGPGTRLTVL.

This clone was observed once. The chain has TRBV7-3 and TRBJ2-1; 8 bases align to TRBD2. CDR1 is SGHTA, CDR2 FQGTGA, per germline. With V trimmed by 0 bases and J by 7 bases, 2 bases remained unmatched. CDR3 size: 14 residues. CDR3 sequence reads: CASSLTGGANEQFF. The CDR3 region has the DNA TGTGCCAGCAGCTTAACCGGGGGGGCGAATGAGCAGTTCTTC.

This clone was seen a single time. The chain carries TRBV18 and TRBJ2-7, with D tentatively TRBD1 (6 bases). The germline gives CDR1 KGHSH, CDR2 LQKENI. Trimming shortened V by 4 bases and J by 1 base, and 17 bases separated the two germline ends. This CDR3 is 16 amino acids long. The CDR3 DNA reads TGTGCCAGCTCACGATTCGGACAGTCCACGTCCTACGAGCAGTACTTC. Translated, it gives CASSRFGQSTSYEQYF.

This sequence joins TRBV7-6 and TRBJ1-4; a weak D match, TRBD1 (5 bases). The length of the CDR3 is 13 residues. V gave up 2 bases and J gave up 5 bases, with 6 bases separating them. Germline V gene data show CDR1 as SGHVS and CDR2 as FNYEAQ. The CDR3, as DNA: TGTGCCAGCAGCTTAAAGGGGAATGAAAAACTGTTTTTT. It yields the protein CASSLKGNEKLFF.

The rearrangement links TRBV9 to TRBJ2-3; D possibly corresponds to TRBD2 (6 bases). V lost 0 bases, J lost 6 bases, and 14 bases lay in between. The CDR3 consists of 15 residues. CDR1 and CDR2 (germline): SGDLS, YYNGEE. CDR3 nucleotide sequence: TGTGCCAGCAGCGTAGAAGTTCGGGAGTGGGATACGCAGTATTTT. It translates to CASSVEVREWDTQYF.

The chain combines TRBV7-6 with TRBJ2-7; 11 bases agree with TRBD2. Per the germline V gene, CDR1 is SGHVS and CDR2 is FNYEAQ. V shed 1 base and J 3 bases; nucleotides not matched to a gene: 11. This CDR3 is built from 18 residues. This CDR3 reads CASSLGSGGLAAVYEQYF. The CDR3 nucleotides are TGTGCCAGCAGCTTAGGCTCAGGGGGACTAGCGGCGGTCTACGAGCAGTACTTC. The entire variable domain, with the rest obtained from reference TRBV7-6 and TRBJ2-7, is as follows: GAGVSQSPRYKVTKRGQDVALRCDPISGHVSLYWYRQALGQGPEFLTYFNYEAQQDKSGLPNDRFSAERPEGSISTLTIQRTEQRDSAMYRCASSLGSGGLAAVYEQYFGPGTRLTVT.

V usage is TRBV29-1 and J usage is TRBJ1-1; a possible D gene is TRBD1 (5 bases). The CDR3 sequence is 13 residues long. The germline CDR1 and CDR2 sequences are SQVTM and ANQGSEA. V shed 6 bases and J shed 4 bases, with 15 bases lying between them. This CDR3 is CSVITTGSTEAFF. In nucleotides, the CDR3 is TGCAGCGTCATTACTACAGGAAGCACTGAAGCTTTCTTT.

This clone was seen a single time. V gene TRBV7-9 combines with J gene TRBJ2-6, with a weak D call TRBD2 (5 bases). V was clipped by 10 bases and J by 4 bases, with 20 bases between them. Germline V gives CDR1 SEHNR, CDR2 FQNEAQ (reference sequence). The CDR3 consists of 16 residues. The CDR3 bases are TGTGCCAACTCGCCAAGGAGGACCGCCGGGGCCAACGTCCTGACTTTC. It translates to CANSPRRTAGANVLTF.

V usage is TRBV4-2 and J usage is TRBJ1-4; 10 positions match TRBD1. Germline V CDR1 and CDR2: LGHNA, YNFKEQ. V was pared by 8 bases and J by 8 bases, with 17 bases of the junction left unmatched. The CDR3 covers 17 residues. CDR3 sequence: CASGIGTGVGEREKLFF. The CDR3, as DNA: TGTGCCAGCGGGATTGGGACAGGGGTTGGGGAGCGGGAAAAACTGTTTTTT.

The table lists this clone with a few counts. The chain is built from TRBV6-1 and TRBJ1-2; maybe TRBD1 (6 bases). CDR3 length: 14 amino acids. Looked up from germline, CDR1 is MNHNS and CDR2 is SASEGT. Trimming took 1 base from V and 8 from J, leaving 14 bases between them. The CDR3 DNA follows: TGTGCCAGCAGTGAAGGGGGGGGCAAGGACGGCTACACCTTC. Translated, it gives CASSEGGGKDGYTF.

The J gene is TRBJ1-3, the V gene TRBV19; 9 bases fit TRBD1. The CDR3 is made up of 14 amino acids. Per germline, CDR1 LNHDA and CDR2 SQIVND (reference sequence). The V and J ends lost 6 bases and 3 bases, in that order; junction bases with no gene match: 3. CDR3 loop: CASRDRGVGNTIYF. The CDR3, as DNA: TGTGCCAGTAGGGACAGGGGTGTTGGAAACACCATATATTTT.

This chain uses TRBV6-7 with TRBJ1-5; maybe TRBD1 (5 bases). TRBV6-7 is labeled an ORF, and its function is uncertain. The CDR3 covers 14 residues. V lost 7 bases to trimming and J lost 5 bases, with 15 bases between them. The CDR3 protein is CASTRRRGDQPQHF. DNA for the CDR3: TGTGCCAGCACCCGTAGGAGGGGAGATCAGCCCCAGCATTTT.

The chain combines TRBV9 with TRBJ2-6, with unresolved D. Trimming took 1 base from V and 0 from J, leaving 14 bases between them. This CDR3 has 18 amino acids. The germline CDR1 and CDR2 sequences are SGDLS and YYNGEE. The CDR3 loop reads CASSVFSHSGSGANVLTF. The CDR3 DNA follows: TGTGCCAGCAGCGTATTTTCCCACAGTGGCTCTGGGGCCAACGTCCTGACTTTC.

This clone was counted between two and nine times. The CDR3 DNA sequence: TGCGCCAGCAGCCATCGGACAGGGGTGTCTGGGGCCAACGTCCTGACTTTC. Translated: CASSHRTGVSGANVLTF. The J gene is TRBJ2-6, the V gene TRBV5-1; TRBD1 aligns across 9 bases. The CDR3 totals 17 residues. Germline V gives CDR1 SGHRS, CDR2 YFSETQ. The V gene end was trimmed by 4 bases and the J gene end by 1 base; junction bases not matched to a gene: 6.

The chain has TRBV11-3 and TRBJ2-1; 7 nucleotides line up with TRBD1. The CDR3 totals 15 residues. Germline loops: CDR1 SGHNT, CDR2 YENEEA. The trim removed 5 bases at V and 7 bases at J, leaving 11 bases unmatched. The CDR3 coding sequence is TGTGCCAGCAGCCAGGGACAGCCTCGGGGTAATGAGCAGTTCTTC. It yields the protein CASSQGQPRGNEQFF.

The V call is TRBV18, the J call TRBJ1-2; D is uncertain. The V gene's germline CDR1 is KGHSH and CDR2 LQKENI. V lost 3 bases to trimming and J lost 0 bases, with 8 bases between them. This CDR3 region has 14 residues. In DNA form, the CDR3 reads TGTGCCAGCTCACCCCAGGAGGCTAACTATGGCTACACCTTC. Protein: CASSPQEANYGYTF.

The V gene is TRBV5-5, the J gene TRBJ1-1; D is possibly TRBD1 (5 bases). The CDR3 is made up of 19 amino acids. Trimming took off 2 bases at V and 3 bases at J, with 26 bases between the two ends. Germline V gives CDR1 SGHKS, CDR2 YYEKEE (reference sequence). CDR3 DNA sequence: TGTGCCAGCAGCTTCCTCTCTTGGAGGGGACGTAGGCTTGACACTGAAGCTTTCTTT. It codes for CASSFLSWRGRRLDTEAFF.

V is TRBV28 and J is TRBJ1-2, with 11 bases lining up with TRBD1. The CDR3 consists of 14 residues. The junction had 6 bases not matched to a gene; V was cut back by 8 bases and J by 4 bases. Germline loops: CDR1 MDHEN, CDR2 SYDVKM. CDR3 amino acids: CASVWTGGVYGYTF. The CDR3 DNA reads TGTGCCAGCGTTTGGACAGGGGGCGTCTATGGCTACACCTTC.

The chain employs TRBV27 and TRBJ2-6; maybe TRBD2 (6 bases). V lost 5 bases and J lost 1, with 12 bases in between. This CDR3 has 16 amino acids. Germline values: CDR1 MNHEY, CDR2 SMNVEV (reference sequence). CDR3 residues: CASSGGSISGANVLTF. CDR3 nucleotides: TGTGCCAGCAGTGGAGGGTCGATATCTGGGGCCAACGTCCTGACTTTC.

The genes are TRBV15 and TRBJ1-2; TRBD1 aligns across 12 bases. From germline, CDR1 is LNHNV and CDR2 YYDKDF (reference sequence). CDR3 length: 15 amino acids. J gave up 3 bases and V 4 bases, and 3 bases lay outside the gene matches. The CDR3 loop reads CATSTGQGADYGYTF. CDR3 coding DNA: TGTGCCACCAGCACGGGACAGGGGGCAGACTATGGCTACACCTTC.